These 32 T cell receptor beta chains share one sample of origin, sequenced in a study of T cell clones after liver transplantation. TCRdb keeps only in-frame clones here, not all; method: immunoSEQ multiplex PCR. The sample holds 35,000 to 45,000 clones; around 84% are singletons and the top ten take about 2.5%. This sample comprised CD4+ T cells from blood, obtained 24 months after liver transplant. These receptors all stem from a human patient who received a liver transplant. The graft donor may have contributed some T cells.

As to this clone: An end of the junction differs from the germline gene, which may be a read error. The chain links TRBV9 to TRBJ2-3; no clear D gene. Germline CDR1 is SGDLS and CDR2 is YYNGEE. The CDR3 runs 16 residues. The CDR3 nucleotides read TGTGCCAGCAGCTTAGGTAGGAAATTAAGCACGGATACGCAGTATTTT. This sequence encodes CASSLGRKLSTDTQYF.

The sample holds a few counts of this clone. This chain uses TRBV5-1 with TRBJ2-5; possibly TRBD2 for D (6 bases). The CDR3 spans 15 residues. Germline V gene lookup returns CDR1 SGHRS and CDR2 YFSETQ. V was shortened by 7 bases and J by 3 bases, with 19 bases between the two germline ends. Here the CDR3 reads CASGGSGSSKETQYF. The CDR3 bases are TGCGCCAGCGGCGGGTCCGGGAGCTCAAAAGAGACCCAGTACTTC. The full variable domain, rest sourced from reference TRBV5-1 and TRBJ2-5, is KAGVTQTPRYLIKTRGQQVTLSCSPISGHRSVSWYQQTPGQGLQFLFEYFSETQRNKGNFPGRFSGRQFSNSRSEMNVSTLELGDSALYLCASGGSGSSKETQYFGPGTRLLVL.

DNA for the CDR3: TGTGCCAGCAGCTCCCGGGGCCCGGCGACAGGGGTCTACAACTATGGCTACACCTTC. This codes for CASSSRGPATGVYNYGYTF. The chain links TRBV7-2 to TRBJ1-2; the match to TRBD1 covers 8 bases. This CDR3 has 19 amino acids. Trimming cost V 4 bases and J 2 bases; bases outside gene matches: 18. Looked up from germline, CDR1 is SGHTA and CDR2 is FQGNSA. Drawing the rest from reference TRBV7-2 and TRBJ1-2, the complete variable domain is GAGVSQSPSNKVTEKGKDVELRCDPISGHTALYWYRQSLGQGLEFLIYFQGNSAPDKSGLPSDRFSAERTGGSVSTLTIQRTQQEDSAVYLCASSSRGPATGVYNYGYTFGSGTRLTVV.

In DNA form, the CDR3 reads TGCGCCAGCAGTCGTAACACAGGGAACACTGAAGCTTTCTTT. Translating it yields CASSRNTGNTEAFF. V gene TRBV5-1 combines with J gene TRBJ1-1, with D possibly TRBD1 on 5 matching bases. Germline CDR1 reads SGHRS; CDR2 reads YFSETQ. The CDR3 is 14 amino acids. The V end lost 5 bases, the J end lost 1 base, and 12 bases lay between the germline ends.

The chain links TRBV2 to TRBJ1-5; D gene uncertain. Per germline, CDR1 SNHLY and CDR2 FYNNEI. The V and J ends lost 2 bases and 3 bases respectively, with 8 bases between them. This CDR3 region has 14 residues. Written as DNA, the CDR3 is TGTGCCAGCAGTGAACAACCGAACAATCAGCCCCAGCATTTT. Translated, it gives CASSEQPNNQPQHF.

The rearrangement uses TRBV14 and TRBJ2-7; D unresolved. Per germline, CDR1 SGHDN and CDR2 FVKESK. Trimming removed 4 bases at V and 5 bases at J, with 9 bases between. The CDR3 is 12 residues long. This CDR3 is CASSPVGHEQYF. In DNA form, the CDR3 reads TGTGCCAGCAGCCCCGTAGGCCACGAGCAGTACTTC.

The chain is built from TRBV28 and TRBJ1-2; no firm D call. V gave up 3 bases and J gave up 2 bases, with 13 bases separating them. The CDR3 is made up of 15 amino acids. Germline V gene sequence: CDR1 MDHEN, CDR2 SYDVKM. The CDR3 bases are TGTGCCAGCAGTTTTGTGGTGTCAGCCAACTATGGCTACACCTTC. Translated, it gives CASSFVVSANYGYTF.

The chain combines TRBV5-6 with TRBJ1-2; tentatively, D is TRBD1 (6 bases). Trimming took off 0 bases at V and 6 bases at J, with 21 bases between the two ends. CDR1 and CDR2 from the germline V gene are SGHDT and YYEEEE. This CDR3 contains 17 residues. The CDR3 region is CASSLVIRDTKDDGYTF. The DNA of the CDR3 is TGTGCCAGCAGCTTGGTTATCCGGGACACCAAGGATGATGGCTACACCTTC. Together with reference TRBV5-6 and TRBJ1-2, the CDR3 gives the full variable domain: DAGVTQSPTHLIKTRGQQVTLRCSPKSGHDTVSWYQQALGQGPQFIFQYYEEEERQRGNFPDRFSGHQFPNYSSELNVNALLLGDSALYLCASSLVIRDTKDDGYTFGSGTRLTVV.

The chain is built from TRBV21-1 and TRBJ1-2; the DNA was not compared with TRBD1, the D call given in the table. TRBV21-1 is a pseudogene locus. The CDR3 contains 15 residues. The CDR3 bases are TGTGCCAGCAGCCGGTCACACAGGGGTACGGATGGCTACACCTTC. It codes for CASSRSHRGTDGYTF.

The CDR3 spells CASSSAPGQGSEQFF. CDR3 sequence (DNA): TGTGCCAGCAGCTCAGCCCCGGGACAGGGGTCTGAGCAGTTCTTC. The gene calls are TRBV7-2 and TRBJ2-1; 10 bases fit TRBD1. Trimming cost V 4 bases and J 9 bases; bases outside gene matches: 9. Germline V gene lookup returns CDR1 SGHTA and CDR2 FQGNSA. The CDR3 has 15 residues.

Only one count was recorded for this clone. This rearrangement joins TRBV7-6 to TRBJ2-1, with D perhaps TRBD1 (6 bases). Deletions cut 1 base from V and 6 bases from J, with 10 bases between. Germline lookup yields CDR1 SGHVS and CDR2 FNYEAQ. The CDR3 spans 14 residues. CDR3 residues: CASSLDRVSNEQFF. The CDR3 nucleotides are TGTGCCAGCAGCTTAGACAGGGTTAGCAATGAGCAGTTCTTC.

The chain employs TRBV18 and TRBJ2-7; unclear D gene. The germline V gene encodes CDR1 KGHSH and CDR2 LQKENI. V was pared by 2 bases and J by 5 bases, with 10 bases between. This CDR3 has 13 residues. The CDR3 sequence: CASSPTQQDEQYF. The CDR3 DNA follows: TGTGCCAGCTCACCAACCCAGCAGGACGAGCAGTACTTC.

The chain carries TRBV7-9 and TRBJ1-5; D gene ambiguous. V dropped 5 bases and J dropped 2 bases, with 10 bases sitting between them. This CDR3 region has 14 residues. From germline, CDR1 is SEHNR and CDR2 FQNEAQ (reference sequence). CDR3 sequence (DNA): TGTGCCAGCAGCGACGCCGGGGGCAATCAGCCCCAGCATTTT. This encodes CASSDAGGNQPQHF.

The chain recombines TRBV18 with TRBJ2-5; D is unresolved. V was shortened by 2 bases and J by 3 bases, with 13 bases between the two germline ends. Per germline, CDR1 KGHSH and CDR2 LQKENI. The length of the CDR3 is 15 residues. Here the CDR3 DNA reads TGTGCCAGCTCACCAAGGCGCTCGGAAAAAGAGACCCAGTACTTC. Amino acid sequence: CASSPRRSEKETQYF. The full variable domain, with the rest looked up from reference TRBV18 and TRBJ2-5, is NAGVMQNPRHLVRRRGQEARLRCSPMKGHSHVYWYRQLPEEGLKFMVYLQKENIIDESGMPKERFSAEFPKEGPSILRIQQVVRGDSAAYFCASSPRRSEKETQYFGPGTRLLVL.

This rearrangement joins TRBV6-1 to TRBJ2-5; TRBD2 agrees at 8 bases. CDR3 length: 15 amino acids. Germline V gene data show CDR1 as MNHNS and CDR2 as SASEGT. Losses at the gene ends were 0 bases for V and 0 bases for J; bases not matched to a gene: 0. The chain's CDR3 is CASSEARGDQETQYF. For the CDR3, the DNA is TGTGCCAGCAGTGAAGCGCGGGGGGACCAAGAGACCCAGTACTTC.

This clone was recorded once. This chain links TRBV5-1 with TRBJ2-1; perhaps TRBD2 as D (5 bases). This CDR3 region has 15 residues. Trimming took 3 bases from V and 3 from J, leaving 13 bases between them. From germline, CDR1 is SGHRS and CDR2 YFSETQ. The CDR3, as DNA: TGCGCCAGCAGCTCTAGCCCGGGCAGCTACAATGAGCAGTTCTTC. Translated: CASSSSPGSYNEQFF.

The rearrangement joins TRBV5-1 to TRBJ1-3; 7 bases line up with TRBD1. The germline V gene encodes CDR1 SGHRS and CDR2 YFSETQ. This CDR3 is built from 15 residues. V lost 1 base, J lost 0 bases, and 1 base stayed unmatched. CDR3 nucleotides: TGCGCCAGCAGCTTGAGGGGGCCCTCTGGAAACACCATATATTTT. Its translation: CASSLRGPSGNTIYF.

This clone was counted once. CDR3 in amino acids: CASIALVKNQPQHF. The CDR3 coding sequence is TGTGCCAGCATCGCGTTGGTCAAAAATCAGCCCCAGCATTTT. This chain joins TRBV6-1 and TRBJ1-5; D remains unclear. Germline V gene sequence: CDR1 MNHNS, CDR2 SASEGT. Trimming stripped 7 bases from V and 4 bases from J, with 14 bases between. The CDR3 extends over 14 amino acids.

This clone appeared once. This chain uses TRBV19 with TRBJ2-3; D call uncertain. This CDR3 region has 12 residues. Germline V CDR1 and CDR2: LNHDA, SQIVND (reference sequence). V dropped 9 bases and J dropped 1 base, with 8 bases sitting between them. CDR3 protein: CASSEGTDTQYF. For the CDR3, the DNA is TGTGCCAGCTCAGAGGGCACAGATACGCAGTATTTT. Variable domain in full (rest from reference TRBV19 and TRBJ2-3): DGGITQSPKYLFRKEGQNVTLSCEQNLNHDAMYWYRQDPGQGLRLIYYSQIVNDFQKGDIAEGYSVSREKKESFPLTVTSAQKNPTAFYLCASSEGTDTQYFGPGTRLTVL.

V gene TRBV5-1 combines with J gene TRBJ2-6; TRBD1 agrees at 7 bases. The CDR3 consists of 16 residues. After removal of 4 bases from V and 4 bases from J, the junction contained 8 bases not matched to a gene. Per germline, CDR1 SGHRS and CDR2 YFSETQ. Here the CDR3 DNA reads TGCGCCAGCAGCGCTCGGACAGGTGCAGGGGCCAACGTCCTGACTTTC. Translation gives CASSARTGAGANVLTF.

This sequence joins TRBV27 and TRBJ2-3; possibly TRBD2 for D (6 bases). The CDR3 consists of 15 residues. V lost 2 bases to trimming and J lost 2 bases, with 11 bases between them. Germline V CDR1 and CDR2: MNHEY, SMNVEV (reference sequence). In DNA, the CDR3 is TGTGCCAGCAGTTTACAGGGACTCATCACAGATACGCAGTATTTT. It yields the protein CASSLQGLITDTQYF.

The chain recombines TRBV5-1 with TRBJ2-7, with 7 bases lining up with TRBD1. This CDR3 is 13 amino acids long. J lost 7 bases, V lost 9 bases, and 13 bases had no gene match. Germline assignment: CDR1 SGHRS and CDR2 YFSETQ. The CDR3 protein is CATRPQGYGEQYF. DNA for the CDR3: TGCGCCACCAGACCACAGGGGTATGGGGAGCAGTACTTC.

The chain couples TRBV5-8 to TRBJ2-2; unclear D gene. This CDR3 has 17 amino acids. CDR1 is SGHTS, CDR2 YDEGEE, per germline. V lost 4 bases and J 2 bases, leaving 18 bases between the germline ends. The CDR3 is CASSPYDRPINTGELFF. The CDR3 region has the DNA TGTGCCAGCAGCCCCTATGATAGACCTATCAACACCGGGGAGCTGTTTTTT.

The rearrangement joins TRBV19 to TRBJ2-1, with TRBD1 matching 7 bases. There are 14 residues in the CDR3. In germline, CDR1 is LNHDA, CDR2 SQIVND (reference sequence). Losses at the gene ends were 10 bases for V and 7 bases for J; bases not matched to a gene: 13. CDR3 in amino acids: CATGQVGEKNEQFF. In DNA form, the CDR3 reads TGTGCCACCGGACAGGTTGGGGAGAAAAATGAGCAGTTCTTC. The full variable domain, rest sourced from reference TRBV19 and TRBJ2-1, is DGGITQSPKYLFRKEGQNVTLSCEQNLNHDAMYWYRQDPGQGLRLIYYSQIVNDFQKGDIAEGYSVSREKKESFPLTVTSAQKNPTAFYLCATGQVGEKNEQFFGPGTRLTVL.

The table lists this clone with a count of one. The chain is built from TRBV10-3 and TRBJ1-2; D is unclear. The CDR3 spans 11 residues. Trimming took 1 base from V and 7 from J, leaving 4 bases between them. Germline V gene lookup returns CDR1 ENHRY and CDR2 SYGVKD. CDR3 residues: CAISELSGYTF. In DNA form, the CDR3 reads TGTGCCATCAGTGAGTTAAGTGGCTACACCTTC.

This chain links TRBV4-3 with TRBJ2-1, with 10 bases lining up with TRBD1. CDR3 length equals 14 residues. The J segment lost 8 bases and the V segment lost 4 bases, leaving 5 bases of the junction unmatched. Germline loops: CDR1 LGHNA, CDR2 YSLEER. CDR3 sequence (DNA): TGCGCCAGCAGCCGGACAGGGGGAAACTATGAGCAGTTCTTC. Amino acids: CASSRTGGNYEQFF.

This chain's CDR3 is CAWSRWGGNENTEAFF. The CDR3 DNA reads as TGTGCCTGGAGCCGTTGGGGGGGGAATGAGAACACTGAAGCTTTCTTT. The V and J genes are TRBV30 and TRBJ1-1; tentatively, D is TRBD1 (5 bases). Germline V gene lookup returns CDR1 GTSNPN and CDR2 SVGIG (reference sequence). This CDR3 has 16 residues. V gave up 3 bases and J gave up 1 base, with 18 bases separating them.

The gene calls are TRBV29-1 and TRBJ2-5; TRBD2 aligns across 13 bases. CDR3 length equals 16 residues. Per the germline V gene, CDR1 is SQVTM and CDR2 is ANQGSEA. V was clipped by 7 bases and J by 3 bases; unmatched bases: 11. CDR3 residues: CSEWTSGSNGKETQYF. DNA for the CDR3: TGCAGCGAGTGGACTAGCGGGAGTAATGGGAAAGAGACCCAGTACTTC.

This clone turned up a few times. This same CDR3 is encoded by further DNA sequences in the sample. The chain recombines TRBV7-2 with TRBJ1-3; 7 bases map to TRBD1. J lost 2 bases, V lost 5 bases, and 3 bases had no gene match. This CDR3 has 14 amino acids. The germline gives CDR1 SGHTA, CDR2 FQGNSA. CDR3 residues: CASSLGQAGNTIYF. The DNA of the CDR3 is TGTGCCAGCAGCCTTGGACAGGCTGGAAACACCATATATTTT. The variable domain in full, with the rest retrieved from reference TRBV7-2 and TRBJ1-3, is GAGVSQSPSNKVTEKGKDVELRCDPISGHTALYWYRQSLGQGLEFLIYFQGNSAPDKSGLPSDRFSAERTGGSVSTLTIQRTQQEDSAVYLCASSLGQAGNTIYFGEGSWLTVV.

Points on this clone: The germline gene is not matched at one end of the junction; a read error may be the cause. The V and J genes are TRBV9 and TRBJ1-1; TRBD1 agrees at 8 bases. Germline CDR1 is SGDLS and CDR2 is YYNGEE. CDR3 length: 13 amino acids. The CDR3 here is CASSATGDTESFF. CDR3 bases: TGTGCCAGCAGCGCGACAGGGGACACTGAATCTTTCTTT.

To note about this clone: One end of the junction fails to match germline, which may point to a read error. The sample contains more than one DNA sequence encoding this CDR3. The chain links TRBV5-8 to TRBJ2-3; 8 bases match TRBD2. CDR1 SGHTS and CDR2 YDEGEE come from the germline V gene. The CDR3 runs to 18 residues. DNA of the CDR3: TGTGCCAGCAGCTTATTATATGGACTAGCTGATAGCACAGATACGCAATATTTT. Translated: CASSLLYGLADSTDTQYF.

The J gene is TRBJ2-4, the V gene TRBV19, with 7 bases that match TRBD1. The CDR3 is made up of 17 amino acids. The V segment lost 4 bases and the J segment 0 bases; nucleotides outside the gene matches: 9. Germline V gene lookup returns CDR1 LNHDA and CDR2 SQIVND (reference sequence). The CDR3 nucleotides are TGTGCCAGTAGTAAACGGGACAGCGCGCTAGCCAAAAACATTCAGTACTTC. It translates to CASSKRDSALAKNIQYF.